One sample yielded the 9 T cell receptor beta chains listed below, sequenced in a study of T cell responses to AZD1222 COVID-19 vaccine. The protocol was immunoSEQ multiplex PCR, while the TCRdb copy is restricted to in-frame clones and leaves out a portion. Of 90,000 to 110,000 clones detected, nearly 90% appear once; the ten largest clones hold roughly 13%. The input for sequencing was peripheral blood, taken on day 0 of MenACWY control vaccination. The receptors were sampled from an adult in good health.

This chain connects TRBV28 to TRBJ2-5; D may match TRBD1 or TRBD2 (5 bases each). This CDR3 is built from 14 residues. Germline-derived CDR1 and CDR2 are MDHEN and SYDVKM. The CDR3 nucleotides read TGTGTGGCAGGGAGTCTACCTCCGTTAGAGACCCAGTACTTC. Translation gives CVAGSLPPLETQYF.

The genes are TRBV28 and TRBJ1-1; D is undetermined. The germline CDR1 and CDR2 sequences are MDHEN and SYDVKM. The CDR3 is 14 residues long. V was trimmed by 1 base and J by 1 base, leaving 7 bases between them. Here the CDR3 DNA reads TGTGCCAGCAGTTTATTTGGTGGGAACACTGAAGCTTTCTTT. Amino acid sequence: CASSLFGGNTEAFF.

The V gene is TRBV4-1, the J gene TRBJ2-3, with D hard to call. Trimming took off 2 bases at V and 4 bases at J, with 10 bases between the two ends. There are 14 residues in the CDR3. Germline assignment: CDR1 MGHRA and CDR2 YSYEKL. The chain's CDR3 is CASSQIPVPDTQYF. CDR3 sequence (DNA): TGCGCCAGCAGCCAAATTCCCGTCCCAGATACGCAGTATTTT.

The rearrangement joins TRBV6-6 to TRBJ2-3; 7 bases line up with TRBD2. The V gene end was trimmed by 2 bases and the J gene end by 4 bases; junction bases not matched to a gene: 9. This CDR3 has 16 amino acids. In germline, CDR1 is MNHNY, CDR2 SVGAGI (reference sequence). The CDR3 nucleotides are TGTGCCAGCAGTTACCCTAGAGGGGAGGGCTCAGATACGCAGTATTTT. This gives the protein CASSYPRGEGSDTQYF.

The chain has TRBV2 and TRBJ2-5, with D tentatively TRBD1 (5 bases). Germline CDR1 reads SNHLY; CDR2 reads FYNNEI. V was shortened by 4 bases and J by 2 bases, with 11 bases between the two germline ends. The CDR3 is 14 residues long. The CDR3 region has the DNA TGTGCCAGCAGTGGAGGTGGGGCGCAAGAGACCCAGTACTTC. Encoded protein: CASSGGGAQETQYF.

V and J are TRBV7-8 and TRBJ1-4; the D gene is possibly TRBD1 (5 bases). CDR1 is SGHVS and CDR2 is FQNEAQ in the germline V gene. V was shortened by 3 bases and J by 11 bases, with 10 bases between the two germline ends. This CDR3 is 12 amino acids long. DNA for the CDR3: TGTGCCAGCAGCTTCAGCGCAGGGAAACTGTTTTTT. Protein: CASSFSAGKLFF. Full variable domain (missing parts from reference TRBV7-8 and TRBJ1-4): GAGVSQSPRYKVAKRGQDVALRCDPISGHVSLFWYQQALGQGPEFLTYFQNEAQLDKSGLPSDRFFAERPEGSVSTLKIQRTQQEDSAVYLCASSFSAGKLFFGSGTQLSVL.

The sample holds one count of this clone. The chain joins TRBV21-1 to TRBJ2-3; TRBD2, the table's D call, was not compared with the DNA. TRBV21-1 is an annotated pseudogene. The CDR3 has 17 residues. CDR3 DNA sequence: TGTGCCAGCTCGGGAAAAGCGGGAGAGATGAGCACAGATACGCAGTATTTT. Its protein product is CASSGKAGEMSTDTQYF.

This clone has a single count. J is TRBJ1-4 and V is TRBV27; 7 nucleotides line up with TRBD1. The V gene end was trimmed by 3 bases and the J gene end by 11 bases; junction bases not matched to a gene: 12. In germline, CDR1 is MNHEY, CDR2 SMNVEV (reference sequence). This CDR3 is built from 15 residues. The CDR3 region is CASSLGTATLKKLFF. In DNA, the CDR3 is TGTGCCAGCAGTTTGGGGACAGCCACCCTTAAGAAACTGTTTTTT.

V and J are TRBV6-6 and TRBJ2-1, with unresolved D. This CDR3 is 15 amino acids long. The V gene lost 6 bases and the J gene lost 2 bases, with 14 bases spanning the gap. Germline V gene data show CDR1 as MNHNY and CDR2 as SVGAGI (reference sequence). The DNA of the CDR3 is TGTGCCAGCAGCCAACCGGTCGGAGCCTACAATGAGCAGTTCTTC. Encoded protein: CASSQPVGAYNEQFF.